The sequence of this T cell receptor (beta chain) was determined in a study of PD-1 and CTLA-4 blockade in melanoma. The CDR3 has 13 amino acids. The germline V gene has CDR1 SQVTM and CDR2 ANQGSEA. V shed 8 bases, J shed 5 bases, and the junction held 8 bases outside the gene matches. This table comes from immunoSEQ multiplex PCR, and its TCRdb copy is limited to in-frame clones, with some not included. The sample includes tens of thousands of clones, 91% of them seen just once. This material consisted of CD8+ T cells from peripheral blood, taken from a patient given anti-PD-1 treatment. J is TRBJ2-3 and V is TRBV29-1; 9 nucleotides align to TRBD2. This clonotype was obtained from a human donor with melanoma. The CDR3 sequence: CSLVSSGGDTQYF. The CDR3, as DNA: TGCAGCCTCGTGAGTAGCGGGGGAGATACGCAGTATTTT.